The 17 T cell receptor beta chains given below trace back to one sample, sequenced in a study of blood T cell repertoires in COVID-19. Libraries were prepared by immunoSEQ multiplex PCR; TCRdb keeps only in-frame clonotypes and omits some of them. The table has 130,000 to 150,000 clones, over 75% seen once. Sequenced input: peripheral blood. These receptors all come from a man between 65 and 85 years old with acute or convalescent COVID-19.

This clone was counted a single time. The chain couples TRBV19 to TRBJ1-5, with 9 positions matching TRBD1. This CDR3 is 16 amino acids long. The V gene's germline CDR1 is LNHDA and CDR2 SQIVND (reference sequence). The V gene end was trimmed by 3 bases and the J gene end by 2 bases; junction bases not matched to a gene: 5. CDR3 nucleotide sequence: TGTGCCAGTAGTATGGGGACAGGGACGGGCAATCAGCCCCAGCATTTT. Protein: CASSMGTGTGNQPQHF.

The CDR3 sequence is CSVETTTSYEQYF. In DNA form, the CDR3 reads TGCAGCGTTGAAACGACTACCTCCTACGAGCAGTACTTC. The chain couples TRBV29-1 to TRBJ2-7; a weak D match, TRBD2 (5 bases). The length of the CDR3 is 13 residues. The V end lost 2 bases, the J end lost 0 bases, and 8 bases lay between the germline ends. From germline, CDR1 is SQVTM and CDR2 ANQGSEA.

The V call is TRBV2, the J call TRBJ2-1; 12 bases fit TRBD2. The junction had 4 bases not matched to a gene; V was cut back by 5 bases and J by 2 bases. CDR3 length: 16 residues. The germline gives CDR1 SNHLY, CDR2 FYNNEI. CDR3: CASSQTSGGPYNEQFF. As DNA, the CDR3 is TGTGCCAGCAGTCAGACTAGCGGGGGCCCCTACAATGAGCAGTTCTTC.

The V call is TRBV6-5, the J call TRBJ1-5; the D is unclear. The CDR3 totals 13 residues. Between the trimmed V and J ends, which lost 7 bases and 3 bases, there was a span of 10 bases. Germline CDR1 MNHEY, CDR2 SVGAGI. Here the CDR3 reads CASTQHNNQPQHF. The CDR3, as DNA: TGTGCCAGCACCCAACATAACAATCAGCCCCAGCATTTT.

The chain uses TRBV29-1 and TRBJ2-3; weak D call: TRBD2 (6 bases). Germline V lookup: CDR1 SQVTM, CDR2 ANQGSEA. V was clipped by 4 bases and J by 5 bases, with 13 bases between them. The CDR3 length is 13 residues. The CDR3: CSVVGGGRDTQYF. Written as DNA, the CDR3 is TGCAGCGTTGTAGGCGGAGGGAGAGATACGCAGTATTTT.

This clone was observed once. CDR3 coding DNA: TGTGCCAGCAGGGTACAGGGGGCCGGGGAGCTGTTTTTT. It specifies CASRVQGAGELFF. This chain uses TRBV27 with TRBJ2-2, with 8 bases fitting TRBD1. Germline loops: CDR1 MNHEY, CDR2 SMNVEV (reference sequence). This CDR3 comprises 13 residues. The ends lost 6 bases at V and 6 bases at J; junction bases unmatched: 3.

This chain uses TRBV5-6 with TRBJ2-3; weak D call: TRBD1 (6 bases). Deletions cut 1 base from V and 4 bases from J, with 10 bases between. Germline values: CDR1 SGHDT, CDR2 YYEEEE. The CDR3 runs to 14 residues. The CDR3 reads CASSLRQAPDTQYF. Written as DNA, the CDR3 is TGTGCCAGCAGCTTGCGACAGGCCCCAGATACGCAGTATTTT.

The chain has TRBV5-6 and TRBJ1-1; TRBD1 is a possible D gene (5 bases). Trimming took off 1 base at V and 0 bases at J, with 7 bases between the two ends. The CDR3 sequence is 14 residues long. Germline V CDR1 and CDR2: SGHDT, YYEEEE. In DNA, the CDR3 is TGTGCCAGCAGCTTGTCAGGGCTGAACACTGAAGCTTTCTTT. Its translation is CASSLSGLNTEAFF.

V gene TRBV5-5 combines with J gene TRBJ1-4; TRBD1 might be the D (6 bases). From germline, CDR1 is SGHKS and CDR2 YYEKEE (reference sequence). CDR3 length: 16 amino acids. Trimming removed 4 bases at V and 3 bases at J, with 16 bases between. The CDR3 coding sequence is TGTGCCAGCAGCCCGGCACCGACAGGAGCTAATGAAAAACTGTTTTTT. It codes for CASSPAPTGANEKLFF. Full variable domain (remainder filled in from reference TRBV5-5 and TRBJ1-4): DAGVTQSPTHLIKTRGQQVTLRCSPISGHKSVSWYQQVLGQGPQFIFQYYEKEERGRGNFPDRFSARQFPNYSSELNVNALLLGDSALYLCASSPAPTGANEKLFFGSGTQLSVL.

This clone is a singleton in its sample. CDR3 DNA sequence: TGTGCCAGCAGCCACGATAGAAGTAACACTGAAGCTTTCTTT. It codes for CASSHDRSNTEAFF. V is TRBV3-1 (or the pseudogene TRBV3-2) and J is TRBJ1-1; D not certain. The CDR3 has 14 amino acids. Between the trimmed V and J ends, which lost 3 bases and 2 bases, there was a span of 10 bases. Germline values: CDR1 LGHDT, CDR2 YNNKEL (reference sequence).

This clone was picked up a small number of times. This chain connects TRBV6-1 to TRBJ2-7; 8 bases fit TRBD1. This CDR3 region has 15 residues. Trimming cost V 1 base and J 4 bases; bases outside gene matches: 6. Germline V gives CDR1 MNHNS, CDR2 SASEGT. The CDR3, as DNA: TGTGCCAGCAGTGAAGACCCAGGGGGCAGTTACGAGCAGTACTTC. It specifies CASSEDPGGSYEQYF.

This chain uses TRBV3-1 (or the pseudogene TRBV3-2) with TRBJ1-3, with 7 bases identical to TRBD1. Germline trimming cut 5 bases from V and 0 bases from J; bases unmatched to any gene: 4. Germline V gene data show CDR1 as LGHDT and CDR2 as YNNKEL (reference sequence). The CDR3 runs to 15 residues. CDR3 bases: TGTGCCAGCAGCAAACAGGGGCGCTCTGGAAACACCATATATTTT. Translation: CASSKQGRSGNTIYF.

V and J are TRBV7-9 and TRBJ1-2; 8 bases agree with TRBD1. Germline assignment: CDR1 SEHNR and CDR2 FQNEAQ (reference sequence). Trimming cost V 8 bases and J 0 bases; bases outside gene matches: 11. This CDR3 spans 16 amino acids. CDR3 nucleotide sequence: TGTGCCAGCGCCTCGGACAGGGTTGAAGCTAACTATGGCTACACCTTC. It encodes CASASDRVEANYGYTF.

The gene calls are TRBV5-8 and TRBJ1-5, with D tentatively TRBD1 (5 bases). The V gene's germline CDR1 is SGHTS and CDR2 YDEGEE. This CDR3 spans 15 amino acids. The V and J ends lost 2 bases and 5 bases respectively, with 14 bases between them. The CDR3 DNA reads TGTGCCAGCAGCTTCGGGAGCGGGGGTGATCAGCCCCAGCATTTT. As protein: CASSFGSGGDQPQHF. Supplemented by reference TRBV5-8 and TRBJ1-5, the full variable domain reads EAGVTQSPTHLIKTRGQQATLRCSPISGHTSVYWYQQALGLGLQFLLWYDEGEERNRGNFPPRFSGRQFPNYSSELNVNALELEDSALYLCASSFGSGGDQPQHFGDGTRLSIL.

The J gene is TRBJ1-2, the V gene TRBV28, with 8 positions matching TRBD1. V lost 1 base and J lost 2; bases outside the gene matches: 6. The CDR3 covers 16 residues. The germline V gene has CDR1 MDHEN and CDR2 SYDVKM. The CDR3, as DNA: TGTGCCAGCAGTTTATTCGTGACAGGGGACAACTATGGCTACACCTTC. As protein: CASSLFVTGDNYGYTF.

This clone was picked up a small number of times. The chain is built from TRBV3-1 (or the pseudogene TRBV3-2) and TRBJ1-3; D perhaps matches TRBD1 (5 bases). Between the trimmed V and J ends, which lost 1 base and 0 bases, there was a span of 10 bases. Germline V lookup: CDR1 LGHDT, CDR2 YNNKEL (reference sequence). The CDR3 contains 16 residues. The CDR3: CASSQGRGDSGNTIYF. Written as DNA, the CDR3 is TGTGCCAGCAGCCAAGGTCGGGGGGACTCTGGAAACACCATATATTTT.

The chain combines TRBV19 with TRBJ2-3, with D maybe TRBD2 (6 bases). This CDR3 is built from 15 residues. V shed 3 bases and J shed 2 bases, with 12 bases lying between them. The germline CDR1 and CDR2 sequences are LNHDA and SQIVND (reference sequence). The CDR3 DNA reads as TGTGCCAGTAGTATCGGGGCGGGGCACACAGATACGCAGTATTTT. It specifies CASSIGAGHTDTQYF. The full variable domain, its missing parts supplied by reference TRBV19 and TRBJ2-3, is DGGITQSPKYLFRKEGQNVTLSCEQNLNHDAMYWYRQDPGQGLRLIYYSQIVNDFQKGDIAEGYSVSREKKESFPLTVTSAQKNPTAFYLCASSIGAGHTDTQYFGPGTRLTVL.